This is a list of T cell receptor beta chains from one sample in a study of STAT5B mutations in CD4+ large granular lymphocyte leukemia. Profiling relied on immunoSEQ multiplex PCR, and the TCRdb table lists in-frame clones only, not all of them. The sample lists 40,000 to 45,000 clones; less than 85% were seen once. Input material: CD4+ T cells from blood buffy coats. The receptor set was obtained from a human donor in good health. CDR3s include the opening cysteine and the closing phenylalanine or tryptophan. The D gene is left open where the match is weak. Not every row has a clone size; where given, it reads once, few, many or a size class.

V gene,J gene,clone size,CDR3 length,D gene,CDR3 DNA,CDR3 protein
TRBV5-1,TRBJ2-3,-,18,TRBD2,TGCGCCAGCAGCTTGGAGGCCAGCGGGGGGGCTAGCACAGATACGCAGTATTTT,CASSLEASGGASTDTQYF
TRBV7-2,TRBJ1-1,-,13,-,TGTGCCAGCAGCTCCCAGGTGGACACTGAAGCTTTCTTT,CASSSQVDTEAFF
TRBV4-1,TRBJ2-2,-,17,TRBD1,TGCGCCAGCAGCCAATTCTCGGACAGGGCGAACACCGGGGAGCTGTTTTTT,CASSQFSDRANTGELFF
TRBV7-2,TRBJ1-5,-,15,-,TGTGCCAGCAGCGCCTACACAGATAGCAATCAGCCCCAGCATTTT,CASSAYTDSNQPQHF
TRBV7-2,TRBJ2-2,-,15,-,TGTGCCAGCAGCTTAGCGCTTTCAAACACCGGGGAGCTGTTTTTT,CASSLALSNTGELFF
TRBV7-9,TRBJ2-7,-,15,TRBD1,TGTGCCAGCAGCTTGCAGGGGGCGAGACCCTACGAGCAGTACTTC,CASSLQGARPYEQYF
TRBV7-2,TRBJ2-3,-,12,-,TGTGCCAGCAGCTTAGTGGACAATACGCAGTATTTT,CASSLVDNTQYF
TRBV7-8,TRBJ1-5,-,14,-,TGTGCCAGCAGCTTTCCCGGGGTTCTACAGCCCCAGCATTTT,CASSFPGVLQPQHF
TRBV28,TRBJ2-2,-,14,TRBD1,TGTGCCAGCACCCTGGGACAGCACACCGGGGAGCTGTTTTTT,CASTLGQHTGELFF
TRBV11-2,TRBJ2-5,-,14,-,TGTGCCAGCAGCTTTTCGGGGGCACAAGAGACCCAGTACTTC,CASSFSGAQETQYF
TRBV14,TRBJ1-2,few,14,-,TGTGCCAGCAGCCCACAATCAGTAAACTATGGCTACACCTTC,CASSPQSVNYGYTF
TRBV4-3,TRBJ2-3,-,18,TRBD1,TGCGCCAGCAGCCACTTGACAGGGTACGAATCCGGCACAGATACGCAGTATTTT,CASSHLTGYESGTDTQYF
TRBV15,TRBJ1-1,-,15,-,TGTGCCACCAGCGCGGGGTCGGGGGTTGTTCCTGAAGCTTTCTTT,CATSAGSGVVPEAFF
TRBV7-2,TRBJ1-6,-,15,-,TGTGCCAGCAGCTTAGCGAGTTTTTTAGGTTCACCCCTCCACTTT,CASSLASFLGSPLHF
TRBV10-2,TRBJ1-3,-,15,-,TGCGCCAGCACCCTGGACGGAGGCTCTGGAAACACCATATATTTT,CASTLDGGSGNTIYF
TRBV7-2,TRBJ1-6,-,13,-,TGTGCCAGCAGCTTATCCTATAATTCACCCCTCCACTTT,CASSLSYNSPLHF
TRBV27,TRBJ1-1,-,20,-,TGTGCCAGCAGTTTAAGTTGGGGAAAACTGTCGGGGGGCGGGGACACTGAAGCTTTCTTT,CASSLSWGKLSGGGDTEAFF
TRBV6-1,TRBJ1-6,-,11,-,TGTGCCAGCAGAGAACATTCACCCCTCCACTTT,CASREHSPLHF
TRBV5-1,TRBJ1-6,-,16,-,TGCGCCAGCAGCGCTTCAACAGCGTCCTATAATTCACCCCTCCACTTT,CASSASTASYNSPLHF
TRBV7-2,TRBJ2-1,-,15,TRBD2,TGTGCCAGCAGCCAAAGCGGGGGGGCTGGCAATGAGCAGTTCTTC,CASSQSGGAGNEQFF
TRBV19,TRBJ1-2,-,16,-,TGTGCCAGTAGTATTGGGGGTGGAGGCGGAAACTATGGCTACACCTTC,CASSIGGGGGNYGYTF
TRBV7-9,TRBJ1-1,-,14,-,TGTGCCAGCAGCGAAGCGGCCGGTAGTACTGAAGCTTTCTTT,CASSEAAGSTEAFF
TRBV6-1,TRBJ1-1,once,14,-,TGTGCCAGCAGTGGTACGACAGGCCGCACTGAAGCTTTCTTT,CASSGTTGRTEAFF
TRBV6-5,TRBJ1-1,-,13,-,TGTGCCAGCAGTTACTTGTCAGGGACTGAAGCTTTCTTT,CASSYLSGTEAFF
TRBV27,TRBJ1-2,-,15,TRBD1,TGTGCCAGCAGTTTTATGCAGGACAGGGGGTTTGGCTACACCTTC,CASSFMQDRGFGYTF
TRBV11-3,TRBJ1-1,-,13,-,TGTGCCAGCAGCCTGCAGGGGAACACTGAAGCTTTCTTT,CASSLQGNTEAFF
TRBV28,TRBJ1-6,-,15,-,TGTGCCAGCAGTGTCCTCTCGGGGGACGGATCACCCCTCCACTTT,CASSVLSGDGSPLHF
TRBV28,TRBJ2-5,-,13,-,TGTGCCAGCAGTCTCCCCTCGCCAGAGACCCAGTACTTC,CASSLPSPETQYF
TRBV11-2,TRBJ2-2,few,11,-,TGTGCCAGCAGCTTATACAGGGAGCTGTTTTTT,CASSLYRELFF
TRBV5-5,TRBJ1-2,-,14,-,TGTGCCAGCAGCTTGGTTTGGGAAAACTATGGCTACACCTTC,CASSLVWENYGYTF
TRBV10-3,TRBJ2-1,-,15,TRBD1,TGTGCCATTAAACCGGGACAGGCCCCATACAATGAGCAGTTCTTC,CAIKPGQAPYNEQFF
TRBV6-6,TRBJ2-2,-,14,-,TGTGCCAGCAGTTACCTTAGGGACACCGGGGAGCTGTTTTTT,CASSYLRDTGELFF
TRBV4-1,TRBJ2-1,-,17,-,TGCGCCAGCAGCCAAAGATCGGGGCAGGCCTCCTACAATGAGCAGTTCTTC,CASSQRSGQASYNEQFF
TRBV11-1,TRBJ1-4,-,15,-,TGTGCCAGCAGCTTTGGTTTTGCAACTAATGAAAAACTGTTTTTT,CASSFGFATNEKLFF
TRBV6-4,TRBJ2-2,-,15,-,TGTGCCAGCACCGCCAGCGCCTCCGGCACCGGGGAGCTGTTTTTT,CASTASASGTGELFF
TRBV5-4,TRBJ2-4,once,15,TRBD2,TGTGCCAGCAGCTTGGGGGGGCTAGCGGGGGGCATTCAGTACTTC,CASSLGGLAGGIQYF
TRBV4-2,TRBJ2-3,-,19,TRBD2,TGTGCCAGCAGCCAAGAGCCATTGATAGGACTAGCGGGAGACGATACGCAGTATTTT,CASSQEPLIGLAGDDTQYF
TRBV2,TRBJ2-1,-,15,-,TGTGCCAGCAGTTTGGGACATGAGTCCTACAATGAGCAGTTCTTC,CASSLGHESYNEQFF
TRBV28,TRBJ2-5,-,15,-,TGTGCCAGCAGTTTATTAGGGGGGGGGCAAGAGACCCAGTACTTC,CASSLLGGGQETQYF
TRBV7-2,TRBJ2-3,-,16,TRBD2,TGTGCCAGCACGCCGACTAGCGGGGGTTATCTGGATACGCAGTATTTT,CASTPTSGGYLDTQYF
TRBV6-5,TRBJ1-4,-,15,-,TGTGCCAGCAGTTACTCGCCGGACGGTAGAGAAAAACTGTTTTTT,CASSYSPDGREKLFF
TRBV27,TRBJ2-7,-,14,TRBD1,TGTGCCAGCAGTTTCAACAGGGGGATCTACGAGCAGTACTTC,CASSFNRGIYEQYF
TRBV7-2,TRBJ2-5,-,13,-,TGTGCCAGCAGCTCGGGGACTGGGGAGACCCAGTACTTC,CASSSGTGETQYF